The clone carrying this T cell receptor beta chain was counted ten times or more. Its matching antigen is unknown. The sample comes from a study of early T cells in non-severe SARS-CoV-2 infection. Looking at the study overall: Bulk RNA from unsorted whole blood was sequenced; chains were unpaired. Study observations and caveats: Anti-spike CD8 responses were favored in VDJdb matching, and private and CD4 specificities were missed.

The CDR3 loop spans 13 amino acids. Germline assignment: CDR1 SGHAT and CDR2 FQNNGV. Trimming cost V 8 bases and J 6 bases; bases outside gene matches: 7. The TCR library protocol attached unique molecular identifiers to the individual cDNA molecules. A single record per CDR3 protein comes from TCRdb applying MiXCR to the 5' RACE reads. Of some 45,000 distinct CDR3 sequences listed, roughly 4% are singletons. The sequence derives from an adult who was a healthcare worker with PCR-confirmed SARS-CoV-2 infection or an uninfected control (not recorded which). This chain links TRBV11-2 with TRBJ2-1; 7 bases line up with TRBD1. The source material was whole blood. The CDR3 loop is CASLRQGSNEQFF. The CDR3, as DNA: TGTGCCAGCCTACGACAGGGAAGCAATGAGCAGTTCTTC.